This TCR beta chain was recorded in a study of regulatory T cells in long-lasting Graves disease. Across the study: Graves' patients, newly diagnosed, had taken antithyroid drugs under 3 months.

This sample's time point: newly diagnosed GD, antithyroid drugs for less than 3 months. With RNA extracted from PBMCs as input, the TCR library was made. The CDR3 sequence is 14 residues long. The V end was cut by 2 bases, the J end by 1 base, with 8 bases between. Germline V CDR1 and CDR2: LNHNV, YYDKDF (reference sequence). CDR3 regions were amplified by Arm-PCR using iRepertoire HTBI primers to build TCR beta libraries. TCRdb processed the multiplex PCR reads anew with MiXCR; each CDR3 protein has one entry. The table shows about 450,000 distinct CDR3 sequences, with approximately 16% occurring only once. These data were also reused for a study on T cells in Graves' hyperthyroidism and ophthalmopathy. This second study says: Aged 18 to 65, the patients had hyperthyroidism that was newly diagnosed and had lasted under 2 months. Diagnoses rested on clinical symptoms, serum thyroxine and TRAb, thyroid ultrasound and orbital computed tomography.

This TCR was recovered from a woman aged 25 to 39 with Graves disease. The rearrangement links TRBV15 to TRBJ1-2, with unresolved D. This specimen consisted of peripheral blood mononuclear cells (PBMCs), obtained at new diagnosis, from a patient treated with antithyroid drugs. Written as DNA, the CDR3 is TGTGCCACCAGCAGATCGCAGGTTAACTATGGCTACACCTTC. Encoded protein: CATSRSQVNYGYTF.